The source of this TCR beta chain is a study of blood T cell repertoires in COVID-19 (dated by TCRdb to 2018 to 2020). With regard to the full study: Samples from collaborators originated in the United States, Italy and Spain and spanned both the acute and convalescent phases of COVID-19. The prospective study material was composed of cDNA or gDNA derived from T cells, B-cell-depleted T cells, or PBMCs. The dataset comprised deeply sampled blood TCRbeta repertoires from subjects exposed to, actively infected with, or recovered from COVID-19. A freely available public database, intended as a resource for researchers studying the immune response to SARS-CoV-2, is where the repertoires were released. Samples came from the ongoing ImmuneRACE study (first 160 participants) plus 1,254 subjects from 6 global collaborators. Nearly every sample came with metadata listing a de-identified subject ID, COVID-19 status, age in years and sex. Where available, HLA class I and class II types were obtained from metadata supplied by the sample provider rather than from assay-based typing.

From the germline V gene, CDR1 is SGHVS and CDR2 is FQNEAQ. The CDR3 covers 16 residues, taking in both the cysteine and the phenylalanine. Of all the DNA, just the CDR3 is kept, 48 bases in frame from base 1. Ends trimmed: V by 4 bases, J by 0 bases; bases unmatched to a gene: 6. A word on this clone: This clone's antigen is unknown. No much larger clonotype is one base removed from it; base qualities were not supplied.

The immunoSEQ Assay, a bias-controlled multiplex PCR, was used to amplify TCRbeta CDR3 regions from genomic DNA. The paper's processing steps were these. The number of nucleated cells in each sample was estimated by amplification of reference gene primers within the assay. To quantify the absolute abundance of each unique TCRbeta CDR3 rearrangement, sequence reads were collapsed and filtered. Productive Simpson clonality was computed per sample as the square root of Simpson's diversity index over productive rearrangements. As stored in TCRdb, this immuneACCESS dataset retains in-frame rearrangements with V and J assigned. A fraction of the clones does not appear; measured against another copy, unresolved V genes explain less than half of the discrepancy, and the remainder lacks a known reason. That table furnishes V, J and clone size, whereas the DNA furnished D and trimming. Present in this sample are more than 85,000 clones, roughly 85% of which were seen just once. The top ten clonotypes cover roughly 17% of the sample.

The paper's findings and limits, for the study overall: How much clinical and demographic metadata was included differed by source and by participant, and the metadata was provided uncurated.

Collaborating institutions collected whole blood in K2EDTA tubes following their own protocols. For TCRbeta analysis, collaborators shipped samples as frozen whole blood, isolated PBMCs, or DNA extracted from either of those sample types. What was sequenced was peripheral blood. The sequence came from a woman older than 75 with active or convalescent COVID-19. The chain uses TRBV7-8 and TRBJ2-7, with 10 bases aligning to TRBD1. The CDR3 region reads CASSSRGQGFSYEQYF. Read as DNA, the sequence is TGTGCCAGCAGCTCCAGGGGACAGGGGTTCTCCTACGAGCAGTACTTC.